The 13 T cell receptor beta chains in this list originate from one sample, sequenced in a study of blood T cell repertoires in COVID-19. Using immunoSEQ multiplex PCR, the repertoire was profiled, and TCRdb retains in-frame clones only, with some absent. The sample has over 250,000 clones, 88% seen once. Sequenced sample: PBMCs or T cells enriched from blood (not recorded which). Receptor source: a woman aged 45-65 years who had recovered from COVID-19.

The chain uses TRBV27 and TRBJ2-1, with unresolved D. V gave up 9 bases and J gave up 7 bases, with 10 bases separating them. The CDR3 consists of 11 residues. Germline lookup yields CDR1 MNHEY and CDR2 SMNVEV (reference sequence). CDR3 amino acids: CASHRVNEQFF. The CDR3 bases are TGTGCCAGTCATCGAGTAAATGAGCAGTTCTTC.

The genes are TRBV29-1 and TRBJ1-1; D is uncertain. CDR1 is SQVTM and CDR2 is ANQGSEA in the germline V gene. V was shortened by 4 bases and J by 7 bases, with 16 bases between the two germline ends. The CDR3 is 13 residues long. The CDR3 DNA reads TGCAGCGTTGGGACTTACCGGGGTGGTGAAGCTTTCTTT. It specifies CSVGTYRGGEAFF.

The CDR3 protein is CASSPPNPGEYNEQFF. The CDR3, as DNA: TGTGCCAGCTCACCACCGAATCCAGGCGAGTACAATGAGCAGTTCTTC. The J gene is TRBJ2-1, the V gene TRBV18, with D hard to call. The V and J ends lost 0 bases and 4 bases respectively, with 13 bases between them. The CDR3 has 16 amino acids. The germline gives CDR1 KGHSH, CDR2 LQKENI.

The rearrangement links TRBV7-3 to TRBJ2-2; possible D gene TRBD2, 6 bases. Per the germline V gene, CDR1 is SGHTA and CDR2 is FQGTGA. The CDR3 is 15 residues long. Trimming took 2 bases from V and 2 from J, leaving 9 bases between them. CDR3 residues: CASSLVGGNTGELFF. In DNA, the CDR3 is TGTGCCAGCAGCTTAGTGGGAGGAAACACCGGGGAGCTGTTTTTT.

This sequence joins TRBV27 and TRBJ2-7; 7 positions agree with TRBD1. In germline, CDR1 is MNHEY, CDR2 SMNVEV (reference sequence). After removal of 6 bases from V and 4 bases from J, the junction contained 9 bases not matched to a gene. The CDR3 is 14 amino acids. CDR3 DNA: TGTGCCAGCAGGGTACGGGACAGTAGTTACGAGCAGTACTTC. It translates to CASRVRDSSYEQYF.

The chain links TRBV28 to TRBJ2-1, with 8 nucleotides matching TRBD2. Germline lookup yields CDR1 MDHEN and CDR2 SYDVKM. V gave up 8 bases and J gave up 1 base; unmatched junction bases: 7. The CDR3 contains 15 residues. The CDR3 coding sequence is TGTGCCAGCGGAACTCAGCGGGGGTCCTACAATGAGCAGTTCTTC. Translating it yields CASGTQRGSYNEQFF.

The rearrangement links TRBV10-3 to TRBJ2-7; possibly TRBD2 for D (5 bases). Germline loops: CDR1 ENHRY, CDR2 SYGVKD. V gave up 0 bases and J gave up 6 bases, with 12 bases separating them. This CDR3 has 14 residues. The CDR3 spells CAISESTGVLEQYF. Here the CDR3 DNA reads TGTGCCATCAGTGAGTCGACCGGGGTCCTCGAGCAGTACTTC.

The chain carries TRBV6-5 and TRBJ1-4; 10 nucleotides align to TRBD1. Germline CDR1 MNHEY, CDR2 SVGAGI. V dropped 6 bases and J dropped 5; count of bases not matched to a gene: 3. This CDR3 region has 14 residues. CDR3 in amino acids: CASRDRGQNEKLFF. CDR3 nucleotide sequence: TGTGCCAGCAGAGACAGGGGGCAAAATGAAAAACTGTTTTTT.

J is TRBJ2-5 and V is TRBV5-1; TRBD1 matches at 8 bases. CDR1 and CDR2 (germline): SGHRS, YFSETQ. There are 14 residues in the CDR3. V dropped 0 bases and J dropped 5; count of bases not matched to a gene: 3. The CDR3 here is CASSLGRGRETQYF. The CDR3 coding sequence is TGCGCCAGCAGCTTGGGCAGGGGGCGGGAGACCCAGTACTTC.

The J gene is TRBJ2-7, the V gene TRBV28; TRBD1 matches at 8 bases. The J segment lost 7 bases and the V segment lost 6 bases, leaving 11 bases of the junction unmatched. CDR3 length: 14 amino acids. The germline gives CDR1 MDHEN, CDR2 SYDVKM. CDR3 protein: CASRVGDRFEEQYF. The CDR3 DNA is TGTGCCAGCAGAGTAGGGGACAGGTTTGAGGAGCAGTACTTC. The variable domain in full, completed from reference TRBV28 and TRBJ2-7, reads DVKVTQSSRYLVKRTGEKVFLECVQDMDHENMFWYRQDPGLGLRLIYFSYDVKMKEKGDIPEGYSVSREKKERFSLILESASTNQTSMYLCASRVGDRFEEQYFGPGTRLTVT.

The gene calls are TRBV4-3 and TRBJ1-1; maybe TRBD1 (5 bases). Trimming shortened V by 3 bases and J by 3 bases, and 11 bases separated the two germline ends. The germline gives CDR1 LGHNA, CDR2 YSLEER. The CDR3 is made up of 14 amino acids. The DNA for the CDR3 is TGCGCCAGCAGCCAGACCGACAGCTACACTGAAGCTTTCTTT. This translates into CASSQTDSYTEAFF.

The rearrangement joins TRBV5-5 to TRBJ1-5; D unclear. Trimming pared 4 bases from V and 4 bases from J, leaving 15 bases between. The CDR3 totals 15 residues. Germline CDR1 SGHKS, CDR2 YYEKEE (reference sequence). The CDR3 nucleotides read TGTGCCAGCAGCCGGGAAGGAGCAGAAAATCAGCCCCAGCATTTT. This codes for CASSREGAENQPQHF.

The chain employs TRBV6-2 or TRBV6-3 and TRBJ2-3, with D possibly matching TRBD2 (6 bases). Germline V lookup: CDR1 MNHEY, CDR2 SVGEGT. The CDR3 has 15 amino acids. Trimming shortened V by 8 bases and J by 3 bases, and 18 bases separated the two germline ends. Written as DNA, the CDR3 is TGTGCCAGCCGCCCGCGGGGAAACTTAACAGATACGCAGTATTTT. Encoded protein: CASRPRGNLTDTQYF.